This T cell receptor beta chain was recovered during a study of shared clonotypes between healthy human individuals. Across the study: The cohort comprised a couple of women and a few men. Their ages spanned 18 to 49 years.

Concerning this clone: Its specificity is unknown.

Sequencing was performed with immunoSEQ multiplex PCR; in TCRdb, only in-frame clones are kept and a portion is missing. This table holds 2 million to 2.5 million clones, 95% found once. The split of CD4+ cells yielded CD45RA+ naive and CD45RA-negative memory subsets. Trimming cost V 5 bases and J 0 bases, with 7 bases left between them. From germline, CDR1 is SGHTA and CDR2 FQGNSA. CDR3 length: 13 residues. The study's findings and limits: Shared clonotypes: approximately 5.3% naive CD4, roughly 4% naive CD8, under 2.5% memory CD4, about 0.41% memory CD8.

This chain connects TRBV7-2 to TRBJ2-5; D gene unclear. This receptor was obtained from a man aged 18 to 30 in good health. Sequenced sample: naive CD4+ T cells sorted from blood. The subset: CD45RA+ positively selected. The CDR3 is CASSLWNQETQYF. CDR3 DNA: TGTGCCAGCAGCCTTTGGAACCAAGAGACCCAGTACTTC.